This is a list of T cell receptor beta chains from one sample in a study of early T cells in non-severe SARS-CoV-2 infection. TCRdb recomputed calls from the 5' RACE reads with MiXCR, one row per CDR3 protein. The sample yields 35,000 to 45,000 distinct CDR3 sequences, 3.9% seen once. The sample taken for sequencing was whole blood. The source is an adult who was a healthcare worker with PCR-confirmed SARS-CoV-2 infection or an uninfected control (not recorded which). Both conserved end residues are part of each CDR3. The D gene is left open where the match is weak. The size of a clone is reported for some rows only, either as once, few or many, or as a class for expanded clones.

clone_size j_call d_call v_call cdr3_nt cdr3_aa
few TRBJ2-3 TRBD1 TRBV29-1 TGCAGCGTACGGACAGGTTCTAGCACAGATACGCAGTATTTT CSVRTGSSTDTQYF
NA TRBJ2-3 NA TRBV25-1 TGTGCCAGCAGTGAATCCCGCACAGATACGCAGTATTTT CASSESRTDTQYF
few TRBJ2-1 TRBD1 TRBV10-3 TGTGCCTCCGGGACAGCTGACGGACACATCAATGAGCAGTTCTTC CASGTADGHINEQFF
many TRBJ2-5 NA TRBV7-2 TGTGCCAGCAGCTTAGGGGGACAACACACAGAGACCCAGTACTTC CASSLGGQHTETQYF
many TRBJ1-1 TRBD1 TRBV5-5 TGTGCCAGCAGCCGGACAGGGGGCTCGAACACTGAAGCTTTCTTT CASSRTGGSNTEAFF
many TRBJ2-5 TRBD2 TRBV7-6 TGTGCCAGCAGCTCCGGGACTAGCGGGGGGAATGGGGAGACCCAGTACTTC CASSSGTSGGNGETQYF
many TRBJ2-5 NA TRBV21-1 TGTGCCAGCAGCGACGGTCGGGAGGGGGAAGAGACCCAGTACTTC CASSDGREGEETQYF
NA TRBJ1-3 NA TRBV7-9 TGTGCCAGCAGCGCGGGAATCCGGACAGGAAACACCATATATTTT CASSAGIRTGNTIYF
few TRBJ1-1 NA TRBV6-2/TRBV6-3 TGTGCCAGCAGTTACTCGGGGGGAGGCACTGAAGCTTTCTTT CASSYSGGGTEAFF
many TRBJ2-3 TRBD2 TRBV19 TGTGCCAGTATCTCGCGGGAGCGACAAGCCTACACAGATACGCAGTATTTT CASISRERQAYTDTQYF
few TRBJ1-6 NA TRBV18 TGTGCCAGCTCACCCGGGGTTCCACCCCTCCACTTT CASSPGVPPLHF
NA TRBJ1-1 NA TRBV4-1 TGCGCCAGCAGCCAAGTTAGGCAGGGTAGGGCTGAAGCTTTCTTT CASSQVRQGRAEAFF
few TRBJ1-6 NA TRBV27 TGTGCCAGCAGTTCGATATACAAGGGGACATCGTCAAATTCACCCCTCCACTTT CASSSIYKGTSSNSPLHF
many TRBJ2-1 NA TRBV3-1 TGTGCCAGCAGCCGAAACCTAGCTAGCCATGAGCAGTTCTTC CASSRNLASHEQFF
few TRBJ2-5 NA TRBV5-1 TGCGCCAGCAGCTTGGGGCTATCAGAGACCCAGTACTTC CASSLGLSETQYF
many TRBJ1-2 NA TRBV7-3 TGTGCCAGCAGCCCATTTGAGGGGAGCTATGGCTACACCTTC CASSPFEGSYGYTF
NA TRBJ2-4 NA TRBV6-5 TGTGCCAGCAGCCCAGGACAGTATGGGAGCATTCAGTACTTC CASSPGQYGSIQYF
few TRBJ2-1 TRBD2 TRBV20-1 TGCAGTGCTAAACCGGGACTAGCGGCTATTAGCTCCTACAATGAGCAGTTCTTC CSAKPGLAAISSYNEQFF
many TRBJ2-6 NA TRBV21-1 TGTGCCAGCAGCAAAGTCGACACCACTGGGGCCAACGTCCTGACTTTC CASSKVDTTGANVLTF
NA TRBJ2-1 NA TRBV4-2 TGTGCCAGCAGCCAAGATATTGTTCGCGGCTCCTACAATGAGCAGTTCTTC CASSQDIVRGSYNEQFF
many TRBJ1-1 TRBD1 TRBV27 TGTGCCAGCAGCACAAATCCCCGCGGACAGGAGGAAGCTTTCTTT CASSTNPRGQEEAFF
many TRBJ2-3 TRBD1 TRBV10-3 TGTGCCATCTTCCCGGGACAGGGGGCGCCCGTTAAAGATACGCAGTATTTT CAIFPGQGAPVKDTQYF
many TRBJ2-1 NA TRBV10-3 TGTGCCATCAGTGAGTCGGTCGAGCAGTTCTTC CAISESVEQFF
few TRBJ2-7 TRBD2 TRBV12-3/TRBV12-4 TGTGCCAGCAGTGTAGCGGGGGCTACCTACGAGCAGTACTTC CASSVAGATYEQYF
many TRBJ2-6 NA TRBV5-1 TGCGCCAGCAGCATCAGACGGGAGAGCTCTGGGGCCAACGTCCTGACTTTC CASSIRRESSGANVLTF
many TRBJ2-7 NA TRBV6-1 TGTGCCAGCGGGGACCTCGGTCTAGTCGAGCAGTACTTC CASGDLGLVEQYF
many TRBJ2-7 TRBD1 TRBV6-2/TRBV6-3 TGTGCCAGCAGTTACTCTCCGGGACAGACTCCCTACGAGCAGTACTTC CASSYSPGQTPYEQYF
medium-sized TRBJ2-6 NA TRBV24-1 TGTGCCACCAGTGATTCGGGGGCCTCTGGGGCCAACGTCCTGACTTTC CATSDSGASGANVLTF
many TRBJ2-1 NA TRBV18 TGTGCCAGCTCAGGGAACAGAGACAATGAGCAGTTCTTC CASSGNRDNEQFF
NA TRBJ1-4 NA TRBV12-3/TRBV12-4 TGTGCCAGCAGTTTAGGGCAGGACGGTGAAAAACTGTTTTTT CASSLGQDGEKLFF
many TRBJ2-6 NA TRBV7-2 TGTGCCAGCAGCTTACCTACCGTATTAGCTGGGGCCAACGTCCTGACTTTC CASSLPTVLAGANVLTF
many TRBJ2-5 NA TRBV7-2 TGTGCCAGCAGCTTAGTTCTCTCCATGTACCAAGAGACCCAGTACTTC CASSLVLSMYQETQYF
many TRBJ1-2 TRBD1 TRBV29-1 TGCAGCGCGAAGACAGGGGACTATGGCTACACCTTC CSAKTGDYGYTF
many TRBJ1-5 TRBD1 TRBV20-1 TGCAGTGCATCGGACAGGGTTGCCCCCAATCAGCCCCAGCATTTT CSASDRVAPNQPQHF
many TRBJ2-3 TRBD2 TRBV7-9 TGTGCCAGCAGCCACCCCGGGAGGGTTTGGACAGATACGCAGTATTTT CASSHPGRVWTDTQYF
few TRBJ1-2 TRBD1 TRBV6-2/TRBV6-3 TGTGCCAGCAGACCCGTACTGACAGGGGAGCTATCCTATGGCTACACCTTC CASRPVLTGELSYGYTF
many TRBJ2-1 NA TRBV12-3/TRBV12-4 TGTGCCAGCAGCTTAACGGCGGGAAACAATGAGCAGTTCTTC CASSLTAGNNEQFF
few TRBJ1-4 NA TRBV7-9 TGTGCCAGCAGCGTTACGGGAACAAATGAAAAACTGTTTTTT CASSVTGTNEKLFF
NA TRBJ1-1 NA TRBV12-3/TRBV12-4 TGTGCCAGCAGTTTAGAGGGGCCGAACACTGAAGCTTTCTTT CASSLEGPNTEAFF
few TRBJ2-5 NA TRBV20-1 TGCAGTGCAGGCCCCGGGGGCCAAGAGACCCAGTACTTC CSAGPGGQETQYF
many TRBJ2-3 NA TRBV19 TGTGCCAGTAGTACCTGGTCGGGCGGCACAGATACGCAGTATTTT CASSTWSGGTDTQYF
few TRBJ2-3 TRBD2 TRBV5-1 TGCGCCAGCAGCTTGGCCGGCGGGAGCATGCGGGATACGCAGTATTTT CASSLAGGSMRDTQYF
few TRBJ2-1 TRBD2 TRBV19 TGTGCCAGCAGCCACGCCGGGACTAGCGGAAGAGAGCAGTTCTTC CASSHAGTSGREQFF
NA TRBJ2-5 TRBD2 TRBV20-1 TGCAGTGCTCGTTTAACTAGCGGGAGAGGAGTACGCGAGACCCAGTACTTC CSARLTSGRGVRETQYF
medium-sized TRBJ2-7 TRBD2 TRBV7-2 TGTGCCAGCAGCTTGACTAGCGTGGGGATCTACGAGCAGTACTTC CASSLTSVGIYEQYF
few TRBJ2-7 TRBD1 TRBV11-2 TGTGCCAGCAGCCCAATTCAGAGATCCAGGGGGACACAAAACTACGAGCAGTACTTC CASSPIQRSRGTQNYEQYF
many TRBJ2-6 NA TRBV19 TGTGCCAGTAGTATCCATAAGGGAGGTTCTCTCTCTGGGGCCAACGTCCTGACTTTC CASSIHKGGSLSGANVLTF
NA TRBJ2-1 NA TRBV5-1 TGCGCCAGCAGCCCTCTAGGGGGCTCCTACAATGAGCAGTTCTTC CASSPLGGSYNEQFF
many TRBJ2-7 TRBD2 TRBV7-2 TGTGCCAGCAGCTCGACTAGCGGGATTACGTACGAGCAGTACTTC CASSSTSGITYEQYF
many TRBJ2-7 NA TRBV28 TGTGCCAGCAGGTCCCTTTGGGGAGAGTCCTACGAGCAGTACTTC CASRSLWGESYEQYF
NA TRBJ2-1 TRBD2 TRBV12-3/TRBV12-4 TGTGCCAGCAGTTTCCGTGGCGGGAGGGCCTCGTTCTTC CASSFRGGRASFF
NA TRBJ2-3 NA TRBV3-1 TGTGCCAGCAGCCAAGGCGGGACGCACACAGATACGCAGTATTTT CASSQGGTHTDTQYF
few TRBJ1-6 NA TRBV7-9 TGTGCCAGCAGCTCGACAGTCTATAATTCACCCCTCCACTTT CASSSTVYNSPLHF
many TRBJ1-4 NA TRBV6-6 TGTGCCAGCAGTTACGAAGGTTTTCGGGAAAAACTGTTTTTT CASSYEGFREKLFF
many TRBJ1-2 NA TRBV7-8 TGTGCCAGCAGCTTAGGACAGGCGAACTATGGCTACACCTTC CASSLGQANYGYTF